The 16 T cell receptor beta chains given below trace back to one sample, sequenced in a study of long-term antiretroviral therapy in people with HIV. Researchers report immunoSEQ v3.0 was run at survey level. The repertoire was sequenced with immunoSEQ multiplex PCR; TCRdb's copy has only in-frame clones and lacks some. The profile shows 18,000 or so clones, around 91% of them singletons. The sequencing here drew on unsorted PBMCs, taken 3 years after starting antiretroviral therapy. These receptors all come from a man aged 45-65 years with HIV.

The chain carries TRBV6-5 and TRBJ2-3; 8 bases map to TRBD2. Trimming cost V 4 bases and J 1 base; bases outside gene matches: 1. The CDR3 spans 14 residues. From germline, CDR1 is MNHEY and CDR2 SVGAGI. Written as DNA, the CDR3 is TGTGCCAGCAGTTCAGCGGGGGGCACAGATACGCAGTATTTT. This codes for CASSSAGGTDTQYF.

The chain couples TRBV9 to TRBJ1-6; 12 bases agree with TRBD1. The ends lost 2 bases at V and 10 bases at J; junction bases unmatched: 1. The CDR3 runs 14 residues. Per the germline V gene, CDR1 is SGDLS and CDR2 is YYNGEE. Written as DNA, the CDR3 is TGTGCCAGCAGCGTCGGGACAGGGGGCTCACCCCTCCACTTT. Translation: CASSVGTGGSPLHF.

The J gene is TRBJ2-7, the V gene TRBV18, with 7 bases that match TRBD1. This CDR3 is 14 amino acids long. With 3 bases clipped from V and 6 bases from J, the junction kept 8 bases outside the gene matches. Germline V gene sequence: CDR1 KGHSH, CDR2 LQKENI. The DNA for the CDR3 is TGTGCCAGCTCACCCCTAATGACAGGGAGCGAGCAGTACTTC. Encoded protein: CASSPLMTGSEQYF.

This chain joins TRBV6-1 and TRBJ1-1; D possibly corresponds to TRBD1 (5 bases). The germline V gene encodes CDR1 MNHNS and CDR2 SASEGT. The length of the CDR3 is 13 residues. The V end lost 8 bases, the J end lost 4 bases, and 14 bases lay between the germline ends. CDR3 loop: CASVYMGLTEAFF. The CDR3 DNA reads as TGTGCCAGCGTTTATATGGGGCTCACTGAAGCTTTCTTT.

The gene calls are TRBV7-6 and TRBJ2-3; a possible D gene is TRBD1 (5 bases). Germline V gene data show CDR1 as SGHVS and CDR2 as FNYEAQ. Trimming shortened V by 2 bases and J by 2 bases, and 11 bases separated the two germline ends. The CDR3 contains 15 residues. Here the CDR3 DNA reads TGTGCCAGCAGCTTACAGGGCACCCCCACAGATACGCAGTATTTT. Translation: CASSLQGTPTDTQYF. Drawing the rest from reference TRBV7-6 and TRBJ2-3, the complete variable domain is GAGVSQSPRYKVTKRGQDVALRCDPISGHVSLYWYRQALGQGPEFLTYFNYEAQQDKSGLPNDRFSAERPEGSISTLTIQRTEQRDSAMYRCASSLQGTPTDTQYFGPGTRLTVL.

This clone was detected only once. The V gene is TRBV6-5, the J gene TRBJ1-2; D gene unclear. Deletions cut 4 bases from V and 3 bases from J, with 12 bases between. Germline V CDR1 and CDR2: MNHEY, SVGAGI. The CDR3 runs to 14 residues. CDR3 DNA: TGTGCCAGCAGTTTCCGGCAGGCGTACTATGGCTACACCTTC. Encoded protein: CASSFRQAYYGYTF.

This clone is a singleton in its sample. The chain joins TRBV9 to TRBJ2-2; 7 bases are shared with TRBD1. The germline gives CDR1 SGDLS, CDR2 YYNGEE. The CDR3 totals 16 residues. The trim removed 1 base at V and 6 bases at J, leaving 9 bases unmatched. The CDR3 nucleotides are TGTGCCAGCAGCGTACCTGCGGACAGGCTCCCCGGGGAGCTGTTTTTT. Its translation: CASSVPADRLPGELFF.

The rearrangement links TRBV27 to TRBJ2-3; D is undetermined. Trimming removed 7 bases at V and 0 bases at J, with 11 bases between. Germline V CDR1 and CDR2: MNHEY, SMNVEV (reference sequence). The CDR3 length is 14 residues. The CDR3 loop is CASTPLESTDTQYF. The CDR3, as DNA: TGTGCCAGCACCCCGTTGGAGAGCACAGATACGCAGTATTTT.

This clone was recorded only once. The genes are TRBV4-2 and TRBJ2-1, with 7 bases identical to TRBD2. The CDR3 has 14 residues. Germline loops: CDR1 LGHNA, CDR2 YNFKEQ. Trimming at V came to 2 bases and at J to 6 bases, leaving 4 bases not matched to a gene. The CDR3 spells CASSQSTSSNEQFF. CDR3 coding DNA: TGTGCCAGCAGCCAATCGACTAGCAGCAATGAGCAGTTCTTC.

The chain couples TRBV11-2 to TRBJ2-4; D ambiguous. The CDR3 sequence is 12 residues long. With 1 base removed from V and 6 bases from J, the gap between germline ends came to 4 bases. CDR1 is SGHAT and CDR2 is FQNNGV in the germline V gene. In DNA form, the CDR3 reads TGTGCCAGCAGCTTAGGGTCAAACATTCAGTACTTC. Its protein product is CASSLGSNIQYF.

The chain recombines TRBV6-6 with TRBJ2-2; 8 nucleotides agree with TRBD2. The germline CDR1 and CDR2 sequences are MNHNY and SVGAGI (reference sequence). The CDR3 sequence is 14 residues long. V was pared by 8 bases and J by 5 bases, with 7 bases of the junction left unmatched. DNA for the CDR3: TGTGCCAGCCGGGAGGGGCCGCGGACCGGGGAGCTGTTTTTT. Translated, it gives CASREGPRTGELFF.

The CDR3 sequence is CAISETPRTRGYYEQYF. For the CDR3, the DNA is TGTGCCATCAGTGAGACGCCACGGACAAGGGGGTACTACGAGCAGTACTTC. The chain employs TRBV10-3 and TRBJ2-7, with TRBD1 as a possible D gene (6 bases). The germline V gene has CDR1 ENHRY and CDR2 SYGVKD. This CDR3 has 17 amino acids. The V and J ends lost 2 bases and 3 bases respectively, with 20 bases between them.

A few counts support this clone. CDR3 bases: TGCGCCAGCAGCTTGCAGGATGGTGAAAAACTGTTTTTT. Translating gives CASSLQDGEKLFF. The genes are TRBV5-1 and TRBJ1-4; D unresolved. This CDR3 is 13 amino acids long. The germline V gene encodes CDR1 SGHRS and CDR2 YFSETQ. Trimming took off 1 base at V and 7 bases at J, with 8 bases between the two ends.

The chain combines TRBV29-1 with TRBJ1-2; 7 bases are a match to TRBD1. V dropped 6 bases and J dropped 5; count of bases not matched to a gene: 9. The CDR3 has 13 amino acids. Germline V gene sequence: CDR1 SQVTM, CDR2 ANQGSEA. The CDR3 DNA sequence: TGCAGCGTCTCAGGGGGGCCGGGGTATGGCTACACCTTC. Translating it yields CSVSGGPGYGYTF.

This rearrangement joins TRBV29-1 to TRBJ2-1, with D unclear. The ends were cut back, 3 bases at V and 5 bases at J, with 2 bases in the middle. Per the germline V gene, CDR1 is SQVTM and CDR2 is ANQGSEA. The CDR3 is 10 residues long. CDR3 in DNA: TGCAGCGTTGAGGACAATGAGCAGTTCTTC. Its translation: CSVEDNEQFF.

The chain combines TRBV6-5 with TRBJ1-1; D remains unclear. The CDR3 is 14 amino acids. Trimming removed 6 bases from V and 0 bases from J, with 11 bases in between. The germline CDR1 and CDR2 sequences are MNHEY and SVGAGI. This chain's CDR3 is CASSPSYMNTEAFF. In DNA form, the CDR3 reads TGTGCCAGCAGCCCCTCTTATATGAACACTGAAGCTTTCTTT.